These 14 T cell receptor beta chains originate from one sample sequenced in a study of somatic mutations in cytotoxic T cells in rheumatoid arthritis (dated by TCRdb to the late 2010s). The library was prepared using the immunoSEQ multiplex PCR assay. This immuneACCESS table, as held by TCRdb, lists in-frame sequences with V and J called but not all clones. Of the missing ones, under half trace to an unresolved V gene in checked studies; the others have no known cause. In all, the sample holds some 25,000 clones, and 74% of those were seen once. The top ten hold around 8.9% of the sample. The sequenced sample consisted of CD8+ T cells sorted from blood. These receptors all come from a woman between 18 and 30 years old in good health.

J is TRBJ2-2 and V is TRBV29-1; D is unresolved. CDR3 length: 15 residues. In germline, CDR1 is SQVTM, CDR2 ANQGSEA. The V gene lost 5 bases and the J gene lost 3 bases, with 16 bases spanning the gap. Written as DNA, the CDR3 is TGCAGCGTTTTCGACTCCCCCACTCACACCGGGGAGCTGTTTTTT. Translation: CSVFDSPTHTGELFF.

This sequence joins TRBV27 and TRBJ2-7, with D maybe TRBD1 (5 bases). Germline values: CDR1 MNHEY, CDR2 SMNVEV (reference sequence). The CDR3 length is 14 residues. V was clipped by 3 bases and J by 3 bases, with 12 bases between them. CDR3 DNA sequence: TGTGCCAGCAGTTTTGTGGACACTGGCTACGAGCAGTACTTC. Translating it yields CASSFVDTGYEQYF.

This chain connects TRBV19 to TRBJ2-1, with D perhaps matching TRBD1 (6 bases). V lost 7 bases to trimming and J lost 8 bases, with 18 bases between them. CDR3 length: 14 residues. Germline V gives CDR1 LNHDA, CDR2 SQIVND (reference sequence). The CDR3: CASTLWDKHDEQFF. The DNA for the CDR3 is TGTGCCAGTACGCTCTGGGACAAGCACGATGAGCAGTTCTTC. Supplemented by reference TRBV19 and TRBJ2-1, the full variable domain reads DGGITQSPKYLFRKEGQNVTLSCEQNLNHDAMYWYRQDPGQGLRLIYYSQIVNDFQKGDIAEGYSVSREKKESFPLTVTSAQKNPTAFYLCASTLWDKHDEQFFGPGTRLTVL.

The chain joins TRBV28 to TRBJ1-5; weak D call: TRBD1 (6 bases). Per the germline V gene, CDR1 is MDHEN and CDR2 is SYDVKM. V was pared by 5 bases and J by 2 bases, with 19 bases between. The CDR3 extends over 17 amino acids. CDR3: CASSPPDRPGGNQPQHF. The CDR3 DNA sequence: TGTGCCAGCAGTCCACCTGACAGGCCGGGGGGCAATCAGCCCCAGCATTTT.

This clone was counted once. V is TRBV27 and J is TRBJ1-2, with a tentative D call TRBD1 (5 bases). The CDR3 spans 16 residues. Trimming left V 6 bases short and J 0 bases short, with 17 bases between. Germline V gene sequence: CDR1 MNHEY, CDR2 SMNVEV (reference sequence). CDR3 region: CASSVLSGQANYGYTF. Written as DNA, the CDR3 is TGTGCCAGCAGCGTCCTATCGGGGCAAGCTAACTATGGCTACACCTTC.

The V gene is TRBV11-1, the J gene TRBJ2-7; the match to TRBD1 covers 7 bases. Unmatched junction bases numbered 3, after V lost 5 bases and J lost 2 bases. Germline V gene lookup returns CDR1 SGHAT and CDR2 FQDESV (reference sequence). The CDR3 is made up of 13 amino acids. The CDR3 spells CASSPTGTYEQYF. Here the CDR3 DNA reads TGTGCCAGCAGCCCGACAGGGACCTACGAGCAGTACTTC.

The CDR3 DNA is TGTGCCAGCAGCCAAGAATCCCCGCGGGAGGGCCGATACACCGGGGAGCTGTTTTTT. It specifies CASSQESPREGRYTGELFF. This chain links TRBV4-2 with TRBJ2-2; 9 bases match TRBD2. The V and J ends lost 0 bases and 3 bases, in that order; junction bases with no gene match: 11. The CDR3 contains 19 residues. Germline CDR1 LGHNA, CDR2 YNFKEQ.

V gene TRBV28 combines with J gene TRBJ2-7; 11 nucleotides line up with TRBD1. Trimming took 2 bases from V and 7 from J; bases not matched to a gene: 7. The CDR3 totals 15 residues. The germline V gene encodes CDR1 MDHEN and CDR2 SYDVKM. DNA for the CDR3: TGTGCCAGCAGTTTAGCACGGGGACAGGGGGATGAGCAGTACTTC. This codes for CASSLARGQGDEQYF.

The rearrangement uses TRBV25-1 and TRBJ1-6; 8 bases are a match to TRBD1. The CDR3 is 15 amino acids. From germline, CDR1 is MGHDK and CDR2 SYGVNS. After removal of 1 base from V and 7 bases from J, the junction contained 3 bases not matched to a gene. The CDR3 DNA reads TGTGCCAGCAGTGAATTCACAGGGGGGAATTCACCCCTCCACTTT. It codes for CASSEFTGGNSPLHF.

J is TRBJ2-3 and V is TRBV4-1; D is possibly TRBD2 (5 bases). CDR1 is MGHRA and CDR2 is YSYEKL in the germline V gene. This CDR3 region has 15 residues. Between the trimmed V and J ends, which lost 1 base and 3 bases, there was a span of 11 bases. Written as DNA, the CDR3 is TGCGCCAGCAGCCAAGTAGGAGGAATTACAGATACGCAGTATTTT. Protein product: CASSQVGGITDTQYF.

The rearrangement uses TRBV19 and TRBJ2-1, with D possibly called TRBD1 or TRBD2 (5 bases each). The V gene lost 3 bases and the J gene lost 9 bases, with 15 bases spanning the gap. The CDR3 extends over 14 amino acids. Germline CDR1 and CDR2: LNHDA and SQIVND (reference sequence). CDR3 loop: CASSIGAWGSEQFF. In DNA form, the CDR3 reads TGTGCCAGTAGTATCGGGGCCTGGGGAAGTGAGCAGTTCTTC.

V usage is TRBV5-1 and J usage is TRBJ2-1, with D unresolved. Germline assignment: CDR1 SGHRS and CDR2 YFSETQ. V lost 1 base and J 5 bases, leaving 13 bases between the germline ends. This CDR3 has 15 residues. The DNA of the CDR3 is TGCGCCAGCAGCTTGTGGCTAGGCCTGCACAATGAGCAGTTCTTC. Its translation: CASSLWLGLHNEQFF.

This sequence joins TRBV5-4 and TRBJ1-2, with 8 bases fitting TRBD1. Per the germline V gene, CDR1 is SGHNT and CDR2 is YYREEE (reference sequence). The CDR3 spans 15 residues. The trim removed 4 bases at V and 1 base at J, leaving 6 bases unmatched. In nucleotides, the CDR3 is TGTGCCAGCAGCCCGGGACAGGATGGTAACTATGGCTACACCTTC. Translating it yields CASSPGQDGNYGYTF. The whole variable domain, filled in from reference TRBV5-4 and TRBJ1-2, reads ETGVTQSPTHLIKTRGQQVTLRCSSQSGHNTVSWYQQALGQGPQFIFQYYREEENGRGNFPPRFSGLQFPNYSSELNVNALELDDSALYLCASSPGQDGNYGYTFGSGTRLTVV.

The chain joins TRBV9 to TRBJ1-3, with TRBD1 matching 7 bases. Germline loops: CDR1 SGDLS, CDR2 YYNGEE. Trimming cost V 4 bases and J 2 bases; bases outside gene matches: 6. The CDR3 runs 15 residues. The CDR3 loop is CASSTDREAGNTIYF. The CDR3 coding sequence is TGTGCCAGCAGCACCGACAGGGAGGCTGGAAACACCATATATTTT.